This T cell receptor (beta chain) was captured in a study of identical twins. Only a few counts were recorded for this clonotype. Its antigen remains unidentified. Trimming pared 4 bases from V and 1 base from J, leaving 17 bases between. This CDR3 is built from 16 residues. Germline V gene lookup returns CDR1 SGHDT and CDR2 YYEEEE. General observations from the study: The models systematically underestimated how much out-of-frame TCR alpha was shared in monozygotic twins. Cord blood's abundant beta clonotypes had fewer insertions, unlike memory repertoires.

Via MiXCR, TCRdb re-called the 5' RACE reads, giving one row per CDR3 protein. The sample records roughly 350,000 distinct CDR3 sequences, roughly 9% being singletons. This chain uses TRBV5-6 with TRBJ2-5; the D gene is possibly TRBD1 (6 bases). This receptor was identified in a woman aged 50 to 65 in good health. Material for sequencing was naive T cells sorted from blood. DNA of the CDR3: TGTGCCAGCAGCAGGAAACCGGGACACGTCCAAGAGACCCAGTACTTC. As protein: CASSRKPGHVQETQYF. Looking up the rest from reference TRBV5-6 and TRBJ2-5 gives the full variable domain: DAGVTQSPTHLIKTRGQQVTLRCSPKSGHDTVSWYQQALGQGPQFIFQYYEEEERQRGNFPDRFSGHQFPNYSSELNVNALLLGDSALYLCASSRKPGHVQETQYFGPGTRLLVL.